One sample yielded the 7 T cell receptor beta chains listed below, sequenced in a study of blood T cell repertoires in COVID-19. TCRdb's copy holds only in-frame clones and misses some; the assay was immunoSEQ multiplex PCR. Of 90,000 to 120,000 clones listed, more than 70% are singletons. Material for sequencing was peripheral blood. The receptor source for this set is a man aged 70-80 years with acute or convalescent COVID-19.

The chain links TRBV6-1 to TRBJ2-1; D ambiguous. The CDR3 loop spans 12 amino acids. Trimming removed 2 bases at V and 3 bases at J, with 2 bases between. Germline V gives CDR1 MNHNS, CDR2 SASEGT. As DNA, the CDR3 is TGTGCCAGCAGTGAACTCTACAATGAGCAGTTCTTC. Residues: CASSELYNEQFF.

The rearrangement links TRBV5-1 to TRBJ1-1; 8 positions agree with TRBD1. Trimming cost V 3 bases and J 3 bases; bases outside gene matches: 1. Germline lookup yields CDR1 SGHRS and CDR2 YFSETQ. This CDR3 spans 13 amino acids. CDR3 in DNA: TGCGCCAGCAGCTCGGGACAGGACACTGAAGCTTTCTTT. Translation: CASSSGQDTEAFF.

The chain joins TRBV5-1 to TRBJ2-1, with D tentatively TRBD1 (6 bases). The germline V gene encodes CDR1 SGHRS and CDR2 YFSETQ. The ends were cut back, 2 bases at V and 7 bases at J, with 10 bases in the middle. The CDR3 contains 13 residues. The CDR3 DNA is TGCGCCAGCAGCTTAATACAGGGTAATGAGCAGTTCTTC. Translation gives CASSLIQGNEQFF. The entire variable domain, with the rest obtained from reference TRBV5-1 and TRBJ2-1, is as follows: KAGVTQTPRYLIKTRGQQVTLSCSPISGHRSVSWYQQTPGQGLQFLFEYFSETQRNKGNFPGRFSGRQFSNSRSEMNVSTLELGDSALYLCASSLIQGNEQFFGPGTRLTVL.

Here the CDR3 reads CSVAGTGGESEAFF. In DNA, the CDR3 is TGCAGCGTAGCCGGGACAGGGGGCGAAAGTGAAGCTTTCTTT. The chain carries TRBV29-1 and TRBJ1-1; 12 bases match TRBD1. With 6 bases clipped from V and 7 bases from J, the junction kept 9 bases outside the gene matches. Germline V gene data show CDR1 as SQVTM and CDR2 as ANQGSEA. The CDR3 has 14 amino acids.

The chain employs TRBV11-2 and TRBJ2-1; 8 nucleotides align to TRBD1. V lost 5 bases and J lost 8; bases outside the gene matches: 11. The germline V gene encodes CDR1 SGHAT and CDR2 FQNNGV. This CDR3 has 15 residues. Written as DNA, the CDR3 is TGTGCCAGCAGCCGAGGACAGGGACCTCGGGATGAGCAGTTCTTC. Translated: CASSRGQGPRDEQFF. The full variable domain, completed using reference TRBV11-2 and TRBJ2-1, is EAGVAQSPRYKIIEKRQSVAFWCNPISGHATLYWYQQILGQGPKLLIQFQNNGVVDDSQLPKDRFSAERLKGVDSTLKIQPAKLEDSAVYLCASSRGQGPRDEQFFGPGTRLTVL.

This clone was counted a few times. The rearrangement joins TRBV19 to TRBJ2-5; 9 nucleotides agree with TRBD2. This CDR3 has 16 residues. CDR1 is LNHDA and CDR2 is SQIVND in the germline V gene (reference sequence). V trimming: 3 bases; J trimming: 2 bases; junction bases outside the gene matches: 7. The CDR3 DNA follows: TGTGCCAGTAGTATCATCAGCGGGGGGTTTCAAGAGACCCAGTACTTC. Translating it yields CASSIISGGFQETQYF.

The chain's CDR3 is CASSLSGGLETQYF. The DNA of the CDR3 is TGTGCCAGCAGTTTATCGGGGGGGCTGGAGACCCAGTACTTC. This chain uses TRBV27 with TRBJ2-5; D might be TRBD2 (7 bases). V was cut by 0 bases and J by 5 bases, with 10 bases left in between. The germline V gene has CDR1 MNHEY and CDR2 SMNVEV (reference sequence). The CDR3 consists of 14 residues.